This TCR beta chain was documented in a study of blood T cell repertoires in COVID-19. Study as a whole: Samples of COVID-19 (acute and convalescent) were obtained from the United States, Italy and Spain. PBMCs, B-cell-depleted T cells, or T cells were the source of the cDNA or gDNA that made up the material.

J lost 5 bases, V lost 4 bases, and 8 bases had no gene match. The germline V gene has CDR1 KGHSH and CDR2 LQKENI. CDR3 length equals 15 residues. The authors' processing: Quantification of nucleated cells was approximated via reference gene primer amplification. The method was immunoSEQ multiplex PCR; TCRdb's version includes in-frame clones alone and lacks a portion of them. The V and J calls and clone size were taken over from that table, and D and trimming were inferred from the DNA. The table lists under 250,000 clones, 80% of them singletons. What was sequenced was peripheral blood. V usage is TRBV18 and J usage is TRBJ1-2, with TRBD1 identical over 9 bases. The TCR sequence derives from a human donor in a cohort sampled during active COVID-19. For the CDR3, the DNA is TGTGCCAGCTCACTCGCCACAGGGGGCTTGTATGGCTACACCTTC. Its translation is CASSLATGGLYGYTF.